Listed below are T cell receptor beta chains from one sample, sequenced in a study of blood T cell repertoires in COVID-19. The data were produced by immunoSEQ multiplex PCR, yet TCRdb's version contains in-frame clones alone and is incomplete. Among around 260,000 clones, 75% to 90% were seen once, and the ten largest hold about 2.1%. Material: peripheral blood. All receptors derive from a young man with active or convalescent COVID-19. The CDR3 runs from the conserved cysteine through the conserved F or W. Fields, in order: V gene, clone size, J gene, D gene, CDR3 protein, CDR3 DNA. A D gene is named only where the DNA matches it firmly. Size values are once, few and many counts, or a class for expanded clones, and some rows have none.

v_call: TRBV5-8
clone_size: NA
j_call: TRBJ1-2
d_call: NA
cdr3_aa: CASSLPGDYGYTF
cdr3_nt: TGTGCCAGCAGCTTGCCAGGGGATTATGGCTACACCTTC

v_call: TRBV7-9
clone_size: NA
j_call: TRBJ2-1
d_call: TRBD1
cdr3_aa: CASSQPGQNYNEQFF
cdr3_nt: TGTGCCAGCAGTCAACCGGGACAGAACTACAATGAGCAGTTCTTC

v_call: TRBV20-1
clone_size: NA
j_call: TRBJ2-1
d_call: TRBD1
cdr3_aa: CSASDAGGVGNEQFF
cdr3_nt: TGCAGTGCTAGTGATGCAGGGGGCGTCGGAAATGAGCAGTTCTTC

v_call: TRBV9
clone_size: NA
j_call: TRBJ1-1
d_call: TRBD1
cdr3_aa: CASSANTDRGDTEAFF
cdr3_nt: TGTGCCAGCAGCGCTAATACGGACAGGGGGGACACTGAAGCTTTCTTT

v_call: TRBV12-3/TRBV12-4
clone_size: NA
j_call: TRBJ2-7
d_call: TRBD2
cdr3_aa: CASRLGLGREQYF
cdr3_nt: TGTGCCAGCAGATTAGGACTAGGTCGCGAGCAGTACTTC

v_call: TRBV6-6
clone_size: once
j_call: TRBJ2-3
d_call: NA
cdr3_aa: CASRRAGGQSDTQYF
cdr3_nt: TGTGCCAGCAGGCGTGCCGGGGGGCAGTCGGATACGCAGTATTTT

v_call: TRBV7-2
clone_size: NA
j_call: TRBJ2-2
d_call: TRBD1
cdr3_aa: CASSSTGAGELFF
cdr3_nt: TGTGCCAGCAGCTCGACAGGGGCCGGGGAGCTGTTTTTT

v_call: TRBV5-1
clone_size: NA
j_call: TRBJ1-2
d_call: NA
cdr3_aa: CASSRDTWLGYTF
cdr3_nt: TGCGCCAGCAGCCGTGACACCTGGCTGGGCTACACCTTC

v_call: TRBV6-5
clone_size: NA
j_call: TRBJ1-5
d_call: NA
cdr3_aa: CASSYNSYQPQHF
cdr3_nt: TGTGCCAGCAGTTATAACAGTTATCAGCCCCAGCATTTT

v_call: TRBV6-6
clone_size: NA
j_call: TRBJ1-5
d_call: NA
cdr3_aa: CASSYEGWSNQPQHF
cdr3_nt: TGTGCCAGCAGTTACGAGGGTTGGAGCAATCAGCCCCAGCATTTT

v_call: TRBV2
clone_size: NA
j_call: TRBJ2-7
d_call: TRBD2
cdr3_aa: CASSPPGGAGTLGSEQYF
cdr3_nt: TGTGCCAGCAGTCCCCCGGGGGGAGCGGGGACCTTGGGGTCCGAGCAGTACTTC

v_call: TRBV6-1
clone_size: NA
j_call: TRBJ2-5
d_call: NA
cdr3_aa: CASSEIQGTQYF
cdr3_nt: TGTGCCAGCAGTGAGATCCAGGGGACCCAGTACTTC